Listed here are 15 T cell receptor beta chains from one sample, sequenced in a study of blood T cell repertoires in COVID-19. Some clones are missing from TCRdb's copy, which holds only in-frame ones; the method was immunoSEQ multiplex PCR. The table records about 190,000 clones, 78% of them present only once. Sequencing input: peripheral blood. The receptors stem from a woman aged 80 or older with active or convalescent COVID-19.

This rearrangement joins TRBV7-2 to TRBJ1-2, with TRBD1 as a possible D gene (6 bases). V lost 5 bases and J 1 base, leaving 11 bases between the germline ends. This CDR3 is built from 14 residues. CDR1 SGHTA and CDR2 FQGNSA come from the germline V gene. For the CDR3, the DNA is TGTGCCAGCAGCCCGGACAGCAATAACTATGGCTACACCTTC. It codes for CASSPDSNNYGYTF.

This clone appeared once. The CDR3 reads CASSLVSKGVNNEQFF. Written as DNA, the CDR3 is TGTGCCAGCAGCTTAGTTTCGAAGGGGGTAAACAATGAGCAGTTCTTC. The V call is TRBV7-8, the J call TRBJ2-1; possible D gene TRBD1, 6 bases. V lost 1 base and J lost 5, with 15 bases in between. CDR1 is SGHVS, CDR2 FQNEAQ, per germline. This CDR3 is built from 16 residues.

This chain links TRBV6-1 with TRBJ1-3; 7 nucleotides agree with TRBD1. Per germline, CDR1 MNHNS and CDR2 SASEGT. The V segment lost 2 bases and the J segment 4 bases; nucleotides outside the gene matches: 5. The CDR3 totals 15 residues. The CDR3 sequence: CASSEFSTGGNTIYF. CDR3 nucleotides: TGTGCCAGCAGTGAATTTTCGACAGGGGGAAACACCATATATTTT.

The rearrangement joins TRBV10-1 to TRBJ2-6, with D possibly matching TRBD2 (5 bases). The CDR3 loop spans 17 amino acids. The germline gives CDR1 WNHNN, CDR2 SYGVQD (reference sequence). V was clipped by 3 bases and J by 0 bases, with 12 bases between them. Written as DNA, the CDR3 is TGCGCCAGCAGTGACGGAGGTCCGAACTCTGGGGCCAACGTCCTGACTTTC. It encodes CASSDGGPNSGANVLTF.

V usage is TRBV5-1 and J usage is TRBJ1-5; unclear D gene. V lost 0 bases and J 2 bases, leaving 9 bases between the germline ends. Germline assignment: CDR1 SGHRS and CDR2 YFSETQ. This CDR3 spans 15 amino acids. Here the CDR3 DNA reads TGCGCCAGCAGCTTGGGAGGGATGGGCAATCAGCCCCAGCATTTT. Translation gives CASSLGGMGNQPQHF. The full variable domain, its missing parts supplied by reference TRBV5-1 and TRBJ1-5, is KAGVTQTPRYLIKTRGQQVTLSCSPISGHRSVSWYQQTPGQGLQFLFEYFSETQRNKGNFPGRFSGRQFSNSRSEMNVSTLELGDSALYLCASSLGGMGNQPQHFGDGTRLSIL.

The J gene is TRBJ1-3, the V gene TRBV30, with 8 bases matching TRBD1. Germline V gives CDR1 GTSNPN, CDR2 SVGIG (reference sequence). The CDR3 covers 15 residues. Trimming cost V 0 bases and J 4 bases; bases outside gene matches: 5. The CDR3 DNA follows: TGTGCCTGGAGTGTATCAGGGGGCAGGGGAAACACCATATATTTT. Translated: CAWSVSGGRGNTIYF.

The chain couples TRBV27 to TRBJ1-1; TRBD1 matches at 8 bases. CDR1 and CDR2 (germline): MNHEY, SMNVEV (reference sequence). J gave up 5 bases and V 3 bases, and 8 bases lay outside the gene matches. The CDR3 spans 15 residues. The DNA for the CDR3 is TGTGCCAGCAGTTTGGAGTTCAGGGGGCATACTGAAGCTTTCTTT. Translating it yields CASSLEFRGHTEAFF.

DNA for the CDR3: TGTGCCAGCAGTCCTCGACAAACTGAAGCTTTCTTT. Translated, it gives CASSPRQTEAFF. The V call is TRBV12-3 or TRBV12-4, the J call TRBJ1-1; D gene ambiguous. CDR3 size: 12 residues. The V and J ends lost 5 bases and 5 bases respectively, with 9 bases between them.

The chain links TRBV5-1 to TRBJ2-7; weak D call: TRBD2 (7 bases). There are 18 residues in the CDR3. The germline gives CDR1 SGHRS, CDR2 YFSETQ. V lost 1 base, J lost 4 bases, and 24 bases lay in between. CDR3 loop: CASSLLAGASSSVYEQYF. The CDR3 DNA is TGCGCCAGCAGCTTGCTTGCGGGGGCCTCAAGCTCGGTGTACGAGCAGTACTTC.

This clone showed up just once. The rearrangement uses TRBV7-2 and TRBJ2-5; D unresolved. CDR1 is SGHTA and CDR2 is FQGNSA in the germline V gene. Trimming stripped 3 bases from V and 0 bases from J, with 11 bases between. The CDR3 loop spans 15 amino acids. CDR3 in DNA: TGTGCCAGCAGCTTCGGCCCGGGTCACCAAGAGACCCAGTACTTC. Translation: CASSFGPGHQETQYF.

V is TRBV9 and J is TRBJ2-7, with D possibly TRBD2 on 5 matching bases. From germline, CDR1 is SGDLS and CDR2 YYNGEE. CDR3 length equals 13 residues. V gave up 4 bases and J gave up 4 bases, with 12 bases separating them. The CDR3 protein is CASSPTPGYEQYF. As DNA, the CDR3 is TGTGCCAGCAGCCCCACCCCGGGATACGAGCAGTACTTC.

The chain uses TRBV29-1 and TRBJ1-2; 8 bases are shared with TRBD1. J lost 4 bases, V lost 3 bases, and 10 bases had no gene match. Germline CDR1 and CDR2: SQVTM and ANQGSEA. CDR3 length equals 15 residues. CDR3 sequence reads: CSVDLGTGGVYGYTF. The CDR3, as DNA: TGCAGCGTTGATCTGGGGACAGGCGGGGTCTATGGCTACACCTTC.

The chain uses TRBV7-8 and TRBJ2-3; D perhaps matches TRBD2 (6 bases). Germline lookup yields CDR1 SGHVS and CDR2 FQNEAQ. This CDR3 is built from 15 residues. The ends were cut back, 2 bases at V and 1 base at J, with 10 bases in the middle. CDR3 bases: TGTGCCAGCAGCTTAATGGGCGGGGGCACAGATACGCAGTATTTT. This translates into CASSLMGGGTDTQYF.

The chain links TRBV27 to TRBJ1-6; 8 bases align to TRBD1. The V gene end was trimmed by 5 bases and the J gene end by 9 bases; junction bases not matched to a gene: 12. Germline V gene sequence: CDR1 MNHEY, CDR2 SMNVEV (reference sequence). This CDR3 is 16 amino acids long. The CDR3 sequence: CASSPLRTGQVSPLHF. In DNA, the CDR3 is TGTGCCAGCAGTCCATTACGGACAGGGCAAGTTTCACCCCTCCACTTT.

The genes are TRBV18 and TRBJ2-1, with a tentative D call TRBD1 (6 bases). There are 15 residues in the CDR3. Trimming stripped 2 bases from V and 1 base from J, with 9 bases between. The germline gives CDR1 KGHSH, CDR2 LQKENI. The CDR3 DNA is TGTGCCAGCTCACCAGAGGGGGAATCCTACAATGAGCAGTTCTTC. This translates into CASSPEGESYNEQFF.